These 14 T cell receptor beta chains were sequenced from one sample in a study of neurological immune-mediated disorders. A single record per CDR3 protein comes from TCRdb applying MiXCR to the 5' RACE reads. The sample comprises about 88,000 distinct CDR3 sequences, 3.5% of which are singletons, and 5.5% to 6.5% rests with the top ten. The specimen was PBMCs. The receptors were gathered from a woman aged 18-30 years with multiple sclerosis.

This clonotype was seen ten or more times. The chain carries TRBV12-3 or TRBV12-4 and TRBJ2-1, with TRBD2 identical over 12 bases. The CDR3 loop spans 15 amino acids. V gave up 2 bases and J gave up 6 bases; unmatched junction bases: 2. CDR3 DNA sequence: TGTGCCAGCAGTTTACTAGCGGGGGGGCGCAATGAGCAGTTCTTC. Translated: CASSLLAGGRNEQFF.

This clonotype was recorded many times. The gene calls are TRBV4-1 and TRBJ1-1, with no clear D. Trimming pared 4 bases from V and 1 base from J, leaving 7 bases between. CDR3 size: 13 residues. CDR1 and CDR2 from the germline V gene are MGHRA and YSYEKL. The CDR3 region has the DNA TGCGCCAGCAGCCGGCCACAGAACACTGAAGCTTTCTTT. Residues: CASSRPQNTEAFF.

The sample holds many counts of this clonotype. V and J are TRBV20-1 and TRBJ2-7, with a tentative D call TRBD2 (6 bases). Per the germline V gene, CDR1 is DFQATT and CDR2 is SNEGSKA (reference sequence). V lost 5 bases and J 6 bases, leaving 11 bases between the germline ends. The CDR3 length is 11 residues. CDR3 in amino acids: CSARLDLEQYF. CDR3 DNA sequence: TGCAGTGCTCGACTAGATCTCGAGCAGTACTTC.

This clonotype was detected only a few times. The chain couples TRBV7-8 to TRBJ2-3; TRBD2 agrees at 10 bases. V lost 7 bases and J lost 5; bases outside the gene matches: 6. This CDR3 region has 14 residues. Germline values: CDR1 SGHVS, CDR2 FQNEAQ. The CDR3 here is CASTSSGRGDTQYF. CDR3 in DNA: TGTGCCAGCACCTCTAGCGGGAGAGGAGATACGCAGTATTTT.

This clonotype was recorded many times. The chain combines TRBV6-5 with TRBJ2-3, with 10 bases that match TRBD1. The germline V gene has CDR1 MNHEY and CDR2 SVGAGI. The V segment lost 4 bases and the J segment 4 bases; nucleotides outside the gene matches: 8. This CDR3 region has 16 residues. CDR3 amino acids: CASSSGTGALADTQYF. CDR3 DNA sequence: TGTGCCAGCAGTTCCGGGACAGGGGCTCTCGCAGATACGCAGTATTTT.

This clonotype appeared many times. The V gene is TRBV20-1, the J gene TRBJ2-7; 10 nucleotides line up with TRBD2. Trimming took 6 bases from V and 3 from J; bases not matched to a gene: 17. This CDR3 is built from 17 residues. The germline gives CDR1 DFQATT, CDR2 SNEGSKA (reference sequence). CDR3 sequence reads: CSAKHGTSDRSYYEQYF. For the CDR3, the DNA is TGCAGTGCAAAACACGGGACTAGCGACCGGAGCTACTACGAGCAGTACTTC.

This clonotype was observed many times. V and J are TRBV20-1 and TRBJ2-2; D is perhaps TRBD2 (5 bases). The CDR3 consists of 13 residues. Trimming took off 4 bases at V and 3 bases at J, with 9 bases between the two ends. Germline assignment: CDR1 DFQATT and CDR2 SNEGSKA (reference sequence). CDR3 nucleotide sequence: TGCAGTGCTAAAGCGGCCTACACCGGGGAGCTGTTTTTT. Encoded protein: CSAKAAYTGELFF.

This clonotype was recorded a few times. Possible read error: a much larger clone is one base away. The chain uses TRBV10-3 and TRBJ1-1; the D is unclear. Germline V lookup: CDR1 ENHRY, CDR2 SYGVKD. This CDR3 has 14 residues. The V end lost 4 bases, the J end lost 4 bases, and 13 bases lay between the germline ends. CDR3 nucleotides: TGTGCCATCAGTGCTAACACCGTGGGCACTGAAGCTTTCTTT. It encodes CAISANTVGTEAFF.

This clonotype was counted at least ten times. The chain couples TRBV5-1 to TRBJ2-7; D gene unclear. Trimming left V 2 bases short and J 3 bases short, with 6 bases between. The CDR3 covers 12 residues. Germline V lookup: CDR1 SGHRS, CDR2 YFSETQ. CDR3 in amino acids: CASSLDHYEQYF. The CDR3 bases are TGCGCCAGCAGCTTAGACCACTACGAGCAGTACTTC.

This clonotype came up many times. The chain joins TRBV20-1 to TRBJ2-3; D call uncertain. V shed 5 bases and J shed 0 bases, with 12 bases lying between them. The CDR3 runs 14 residues. Germline assignment: CDR1 DFQATT and CDR2 SNEGSKA (reference sequence). The CDR3 loop is CSADGGPSTDTQYF. CDR3 in DNA: TGCAGTGCTGACGGTGGCCCGAGCACAGATACGCAGTATTTT.

This clonotype was seen at least ten times. The CDR3 DNA follows: TGCAGTGCTAGAGAGGTCGGTAGGGTGAATCAGCCCCAGCATTTT. It specifies CSAREVGRVNQPQHF. The chain joins TRBV20-1 to TRBJ1-5; D unclear. Trimming shortened V by 0 bases and J by 4 bases, and 13 bases separated the two germline ends. The germline gives CDR1 DFQATT, CDR2 SNEGSKA (reference sequence). The CDR3 consists of 15 residues.

This clonotype was picked up many times. The chain combines TRBV7-2 with TRBJ1-5; 10 nucleotides match TRBD1. The trim removed 2 bases at V and 2 bases at J, leaving 3 bases unmatched. The CDR3 consists of 16 residues. The germline V gene has CDR1 SGHTA and CDR2 FQGNSA. Written as DNA, the CDR3 is TGTGCCAGCAGCTTACAGACAGGGGGCGGCAATCAGCCCCAGCATTTT. This sequence encodes CASSLQTGGGNQPQHF.

Note on this clonotype: This may come from a read error, since a much larger clone is one base off. Because the CDR3 is missing its conserved closing phenylalanine or tryptophan, this is likely a read error. The chain is built from TRBV10-3 and TRBJ2-1, with a tentative D call TRBD2 (6 bases). Germline V gene data show CDR1 as ENHRY and CDR2 as SYGVKD. The CDR3 totals 14 residues. The germline V and J ends were trimmed by 0 bases and 5 bases, with 8 bases remaining between them. The CDR3 DNA follows: TGTGCCATCAGTGAGTCGACTAGTAACAATGAGCAGTTCATC. This codes for CAISESTSNNEQFI.

This clonotype was counted many times. The V and J genes are TRBV4-1 and TRBJ2-1; the D gene could be TRBD1 or TRBD2 (6 bases each). CDR3 size: 18 residues. Germline CDR1 is MGHRA and CDR2 is YSYEKL. Trimming took off 2 bases at V and 7 bases at J, with 24 bases between the two ends. The CDR3 sequence is CASSQRGHTLLIQNEQFF. Written as DNA, the CDR3 is TGCGCCAGCAGCCAACGGGGGCACACCCTCCTTATTCAAAATGAGCAGTTCTTC.